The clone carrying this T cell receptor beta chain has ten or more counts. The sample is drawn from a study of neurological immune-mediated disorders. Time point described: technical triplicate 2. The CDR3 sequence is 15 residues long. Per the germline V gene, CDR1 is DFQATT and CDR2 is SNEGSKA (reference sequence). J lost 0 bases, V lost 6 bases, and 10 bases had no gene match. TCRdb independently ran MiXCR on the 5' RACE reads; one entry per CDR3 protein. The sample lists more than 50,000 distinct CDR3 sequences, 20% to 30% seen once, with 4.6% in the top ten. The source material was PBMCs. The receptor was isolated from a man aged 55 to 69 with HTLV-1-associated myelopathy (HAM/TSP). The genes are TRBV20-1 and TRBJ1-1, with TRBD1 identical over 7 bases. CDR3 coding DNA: TGCAGTGCCGCAGGGCGACAGGGTTTGAACACTGAAGCTTTCTTT. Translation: CSAAGRQGLNTEAFF.